These 27 T cell receptor beta chains originate from one sample sequenced in a study of control samples from healthy donors and cancer patients (TCRdb year 2020). Receptor amplification or capture employed the immunoSEQ multiplex PCR assay. As stored in TCRdb, this immuneACCESS dataset retains in-frame rearrangements with V and J assigned. A fraction of the clones does not appear; measured against another copy, unresolved V genes explain less than half of the discrepancy, and the remainder lacks a known reason. In this sample the table shows 150,000 to 200,000 clones, more than 90% of which occur a single time. Just over 2% of the sample rests with the top ten. The sample was blood. Receptors originate from a woman aged 40 to 55 in good health.

The chain links TRBV4-1 to TRBJ1-5, with no clear D. Trimming took off 4 bases at V and 3 bases at J, with 10 bases between the two ends. The CDR3 loop spans 14 amino acids. In germline, CDR1 is MGHRA, CDR2 YSYEKL. The CDR3 bases are TGCGCCAGCAGCCCACAGACCCTCAATCAGCCCCAGCATTTT. This codes for CASSPQTLNQPQHF.

The rearrangement uses TRBV11-2 and TRBJ2-3; 9 bases are a match to TRBD2. V lost 3 bases to trimming and J lost 10 bases; unmatched junction nucleotides: 5. CDR3 size: 13 residues. CDR1 is SGHAT, CDR2 FQNNGV, per germline. CDR3: CASSLGTSWPQYF. CDR3 DNA sequence: TGTGCCAGCAGCTTGGGGACTAGCTGGCCGCAGTATTTT.

The chain couples TRBV7-8 to TRBJ2-7; D is possibly TRBD2 (5 bases). The CDR3 is 16 amino acids. From germline, CDR1 is SGHVS and CDR2 FQNEAQ. V shed 1 base and J shed 2 bases, with 15 bases lying between them. CDR3 protein: CASSLGLTREPYEQYF. DNA for the CDR3: TGTGCCAGCAGCTTAGGGCTCACGAGGGAACCCTACGAGCAGTACTTC.

Only one count was recorded for this clone. The rearrangement links TRBV5-6 to TRBJ2-7; weak D call: TRBD2 (6 bases). The V gene lost 5 bases and the J gene lost 6 bases, with 12 bases spanning the gap. This CDR3 is 12 amino acids long. Germline CDR1 reads SGHDT; CDR2 reads YYEEEE. The CDR3 sequence: CASRGGNGEQYF. DNA of the CDR3: TGTGCCAGCAGGGGGGGTAACGGCGAGCAGTACTTC.

V gene TRBV5-1 combines with J gene TRBJ1-4; TRBD1 matches at 8 bases. V gave up 5 bases and J gave up 1 base; unmatched junction bases: 4. This CDR3 has 15 residues. The germline gives CDR1 SGHRS, CDR2 YFSETQ. DNA for the CDR3: TGCGCCAGCAGTGAGGACAGGGTAACTAATGAAAAACTGTTTTTT. It encodes CASSEDRVTNEKLFF.

The chain uses TRBV27 and TRBJ1-1, with 12 bases identical to TRBD1. Unmatched junction bases numbered 15, after V lost 7 bases and J lost 0 bases. Germline values: CDR1 MNHEY, CDR2 SMNVEV (reference sequence). The length of the CDR3 is 19 residues. CDR3 sequence: CASNPGGDRGQKMNTEAFF. CDR3 sequence (DNA): TGTGCCAGCAACCCTGGGGGGGACAGGGGGCAAAAAATGAACACTGAAGCTTTCTTT.

This clone was observed a handful of times. The chain joins TRBV19 to TRBJ1-2, with D hard to call. This CDR3 region has 11 residues. Trimming took off 7 bases at V and 8 bases at J, with 11 bases between the two ends. CDR1 and CDR2 from the germline V gene are LNHDA and SQIVND (reference sequence). In DNA form, the CDR3 reads TGTGCCAGTAATCCTGGTTCGGGCTACACCTTC. Amino acids: CASNPGSGYTF.

J is TRBJ2-2 and V is TRBV5-1; no definite D call. V gave up 2 bases and J gave up 1 base, with 3 bases separating them. Germline V gives CDR1 SGHRS, CDR2 YFSETQ. The CDR3 contains 13 residues. The CDR3 DNA reads TGCGCCAGCAGCTTCGGGAACACCGGGGAGCTGTTTTTT. It encodes CASSFGNTGELFF.

V is TRBV5-1 and J is TRBJ2-2; 12 positions match TRBD1. The V gene's germline CDR1 is SGHRS and CDR2 YFSETQ. This CDR3 region has 16 residues. The ends lost 4 bases at V and 7 bases at J; junction bases unmatched: 8. The chain's CDR3 is CASSPLGQGAVGELFF. The DNA of the CDR3 is TGCGCCAGCAGCCCTCTGGGACAGGGGGCCGTCGGGGAGCTGTTTTTT.

The chain uses TRBV5-4 and TRBJ2-5, with a tentative D call TRBD2 (6 bases). V was cut by 3 bases and J by 2 bases, with 17 bases left in between. Germline-derived CDR1 and CDR2 are SGHNT and YYREEE (reference sequence). The CDR3 sequence is 16 residues long. CDR3 residues: CASSSGRGREQETQYF. CDR3 coding DNA: TGTGCCAGCAGCTCGGGGCGGGGCCGGGAGCAAGAGACCCAGTACTTC.

The genes are TRBV7-3 and TRBJ2-3; D may be TRBD2 (6 bases). V was trimmed by 4 bases and J by 1 base, leaving 6 bases between them. Germline assignment: CDR1 SGHTA and CDR2 FQGTGA. This CDR3 comprises 13 residues. CDR3: CASSSGGTDTQYF. The CDR3 DNA follows: TGTGCCAGCAGCTCGGGGGGCACAGATACGCAGTATTTT.

The chain carries TRBV3-1 (or the pseudogene TRBV3-2) and TRBJ1-2; D unclear. Germline V gene data show CDR1 as LGHDT and CDR2 as YNNKEL (reference sequence). This CDR3 comprises 14 residues. V lost 7 bases to trimming and J lost 0 bases, with 12 bases between them. This chain's CDR3 is CASTPAAANYGYTF. DNA of the CDR3: TGTGCCAGCACCCCGGCGGCCGCTAACTATGGCTACACCTTC.

This chain uses TRBV3-1 (or the pseudogene TRBV3-2) with TRBJ2-3; no clear D. V lost 3 bases and J 7 bases, leaving 14 bases between the germline ends. CDR1 is LGHDT and CDR2 is YNNKEL in the germline V gene (reference sequence). This CDR3 comprises 14 residues. The CDR3 region has the DNA TGTGCCAGCAGCCAGAGCTATGCTCAGCATACGCAGTATTTT. Its translation is CASSQSYAQHTQYF.

This chain links TRBV5-1 with TRBJ1-1; no clear D. Germline CDR1 is SGHRS and CDR2 is YFSETQ. This CDR3 is 15 amino acids long. Trimming removed 9 bases from V and 3 bases from J, with 21 bases in between. The DNA for the CDR3 is TGCGCCACCCAACTTTACGTCGGGGTGGACACTGAAGCTTTCTTT. Protein: CATQLYVGVDTEAFF.

The rearrangement uses TRBV4-1 and TRBJ2-1, with D perhaps matching TRBD1 (6 bases). With 4 bases removed from V and 0 bases from J, the gap between germline ends came to 16 bases. This CDR3 has 17 amino acids. Germline V gene lookup returns CDR1 MGHRA and CDR2 YSYEKL. The CDR3 bases are TGCGCCAGCAGCCTCATATTAGACAGGAGCTCCTACAATGAGCAGTTCTTC. Protein product: CASSLILDRSSYNEQFF.

The DNA for the CDR3 is TGTGCCAGCAGCTTAGATTTCGGGACCGAGTCCCTCCACTTT. Its translation is CASSLDFGTESLHF. The chain is built from TRBV11-2 and TRBJ1-6, with D maybe TRBD1 (5 bases). The CDR3 loop spans 14 amino acids. V dropped 0 bases and J dropped 14 bases, with 14 bases sitting between them. The germline V gene has CDR1 SGHAT and CDR2 FQNNGV. Filled out from reference TRBV11-2 and TRBJ1-6, the complete variable domain reads EAGVAQSPRYKIIEKRQSVAFWCNPISGHATLYWYQQILGQGPKLLIQFQNNGVVDDSQLPKDRFSAERLKGVDSTLKIQPAKLEDSAVYLCASSLDFGTESLHFGNGTRLTVT.

The CDR3 here is CASSRGVLEQYF. CDR3 bases: TGTGCCAGCAGCCGCGGAGTTCTTGAGCAGTACTTC. The J gene is TRBJ2-7, the V gene TRBV7-2; no clear D gene. V lost 5 bases and J lost 7, with 12 bases in between. This CDR3 is 12 amino acids long. CDR1 is SGHTA, CDR2 FQGNSA, per germline.

The chain recombines TRBV10-3 with TRBJ2-7; possibly TRBD2 for D (6 bases). Germline CDR1 ENHRY, CDR2 SYGVKD. This CDR3 has 11 amino acids. Trimming stripped 4 bases from V and 5 bases from J, with 6 bases between. The CDR3 DNA reads as TGTGCCATCAGTGGCGGGGACGAGCAGTACTTC. It encodes CAISGGDEQYF.

The chain has TRBV19 and TRBJ1-5, with a tentative D call TRBD1 (5 bases). The CDR3 has 14 amino acids. Trimming pared 6 bases from V and 4 bases from J, leaving 13 bases between. From germline, CDR1 is LNHDA and CDR2 SQIVND (reference sequence). CDR3 sequence reads: CASRTDSRNQPQHF. The CDR3 nucleotides are TGTGCCAGTAGGACTGACAGCCGGAATCAGCCCCAGCATTTT. Using reference TRBV19 and TRBJ1-5 for the parts outside the CDR3, the full variable domain is DGGITQSPKYLFRKEGQNVTLSCEQNLNHDAMYWYRQDPGQGLRLIYYSQIVNDFQKGDIAEGYSVSREKKESFPLTVTSAQKNPTAFYLCASRTDSRNQPQHFGDGTRLSIL.

J is TRBJ1-5 and V is TRBV4-1; D perhaps matches TRBD1 (5 bases). Germline CDR1 and CDR2: MGHRA and YSYEKL. Trimming removed 4 bases at V and 1 base at J, with 14 bases between. This CDR3 is built from 16 residues. The DNA of the CDR3 is TGCGCCAGCAGCCCCCGGGACGCTGCGAGCAATCAGCCCCAGCATTTT. This encodes CASSPRDAASNQPQHF.

V and J are TRBV6-1 and TRBJ1-6; D is unresolved. The germline CDR1 and CDR2 sequences are MNHNS and SASEGT. Trimming cost V 3 bases and J 3 bases, with 12 bases left between them. This CDR3 spans 16 amino acids. The CDR3 nucleotides are TGTGCCAGCAGTGATGTGGGTCCGGTCTATAATTCACCCCTCCACTTT. It specifies CASSDVGPVYNSPLHF.

This sequence joins TRBV12-5 and TRBJ1-3; D gene uncertain. The CDR3 runs to 14 residues. The V gene lost 1 base and the J gene lost 4 bases, with 8 bases spanning the gap. Germline V gene sequence: CDR1 LGHNT, CDR2 FRNRAP. The CDR3 loop reads CASGLDLRGNTIYF. The CDR3 DNA reads as TGTGCTAGTGGTTTGGACCTCCGAGGAAACACCATATATTTT.

CDR3: CASSQAGTGGYNEQFF. The CDR3 DNA follows: TGCGCCAGCAGCCAGGCGGGGACAGGGGGATACAATGAGCAGTTCTTC. The chain carries TRBV5-1 and TRBJ2-1, with TRBD1 matching over 11 bases. V shed 4 bases and J 4 bases; nucleotides not matched to a gene: 7. The CDR3 length is 16 residues. Germline CDR1 SGHRS, CDR2 YFSETQ.

The chain couples TRBV6-6 to TRBJ2-1; D remains ambiguous. There are 13 residues in the CDR3. V was cut by 9 bases and J by 0 bases, with 9 bases left in between. Germline assignment: CDR1 MNHNY and CDR2 SVGAGI (reference sequence). As DNA, the CDR3 is TGTGCCAGTGGCTCGAGCTCCTACAATGAGCAGTTCTTC. This encodes CASGSSSYNEQFF.

The gene calls are TRBV6-5 and TRBJ2-7; D gene uncertain. The CDR3 has 14 amino acids. Germline CDR1 and CDR2: MNHEY and SVGAGI. Trimming took 5 bases from V and 2 from J, leaving 13 bases between them. The CDR3 coding sequence is TGTGCCAGCAGTCGCCTTGTGTCAGCCTACGAGCAGTACTTC. It translates to CASSRLVSAYEQYF.

This rearrangement joins TRBV3-1 (or the pseudogene TRBV3-2) to TRBJ1-2, with 7 positions matching TRBD1. With V trimmed by 6 bases and J by 9 bases, 13 bases remained unmatched. Germline V gene data show CDR1 as LGHDT and CDR2 as YNNKEL (reference sequence). The CDR3 is 14 residues long. CDR3 in amino acids: CASSQLVGGISYTF. Here the CDR3 DNA reads TGTGCCAGCAGTCAGCTCGTAGGGGGCATTAGCTACACCTTC.

This chain connects TRBV5-6 to TRBJ1-1; 10 positions agree with TRBD1. J lost 0 bases, V lost 0 bases, and 11 bases had no gene match. The CDR3 is made up of 19 amino acids. Germline V gene sequence: CDR1 SGHDT, CDR2 YYEEEE. CDR3 sequence: CASSLAKPGQGRMNTEAFF. CDR3 coding DNA: TGTGCCAGCAGCTTGGCCAAACCGGGACAGGGGAGGATGAACACTGAAGCTTTCTTT.